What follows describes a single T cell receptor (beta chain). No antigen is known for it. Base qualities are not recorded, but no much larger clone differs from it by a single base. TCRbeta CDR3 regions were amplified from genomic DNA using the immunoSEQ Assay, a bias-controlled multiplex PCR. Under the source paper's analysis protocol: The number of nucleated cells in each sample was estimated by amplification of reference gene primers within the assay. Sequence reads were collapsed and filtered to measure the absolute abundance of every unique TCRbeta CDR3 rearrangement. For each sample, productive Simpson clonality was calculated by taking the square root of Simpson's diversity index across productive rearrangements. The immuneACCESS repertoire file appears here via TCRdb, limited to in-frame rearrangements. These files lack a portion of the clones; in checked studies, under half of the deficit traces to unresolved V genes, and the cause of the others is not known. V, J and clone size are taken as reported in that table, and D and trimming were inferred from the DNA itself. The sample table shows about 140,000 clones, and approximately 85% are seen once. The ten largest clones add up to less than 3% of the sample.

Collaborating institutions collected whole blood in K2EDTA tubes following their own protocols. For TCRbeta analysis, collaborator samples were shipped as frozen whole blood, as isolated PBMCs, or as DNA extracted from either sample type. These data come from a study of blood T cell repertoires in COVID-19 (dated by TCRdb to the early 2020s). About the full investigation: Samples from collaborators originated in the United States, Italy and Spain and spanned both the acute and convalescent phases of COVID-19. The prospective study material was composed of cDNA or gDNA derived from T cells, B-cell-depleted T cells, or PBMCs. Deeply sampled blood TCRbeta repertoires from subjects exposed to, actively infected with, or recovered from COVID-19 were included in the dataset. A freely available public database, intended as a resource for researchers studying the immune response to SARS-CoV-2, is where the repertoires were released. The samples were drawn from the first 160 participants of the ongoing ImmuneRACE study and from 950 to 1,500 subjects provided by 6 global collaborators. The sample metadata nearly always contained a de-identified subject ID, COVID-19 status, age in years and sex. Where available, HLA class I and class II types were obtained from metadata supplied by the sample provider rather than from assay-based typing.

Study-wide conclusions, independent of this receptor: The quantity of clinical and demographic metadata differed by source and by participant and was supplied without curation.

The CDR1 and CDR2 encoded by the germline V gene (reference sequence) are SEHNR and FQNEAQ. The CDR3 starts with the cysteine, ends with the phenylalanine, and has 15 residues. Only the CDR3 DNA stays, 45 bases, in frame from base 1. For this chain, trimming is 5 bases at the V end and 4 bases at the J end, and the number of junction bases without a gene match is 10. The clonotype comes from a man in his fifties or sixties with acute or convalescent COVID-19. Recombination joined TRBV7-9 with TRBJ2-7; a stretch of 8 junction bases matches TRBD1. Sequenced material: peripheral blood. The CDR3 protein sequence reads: CASSPSDRVEYEQYF. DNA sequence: TGTGCCAGCAGCCCTTCGGACAGGGTTGAGTACGAGCAGTACTTC.